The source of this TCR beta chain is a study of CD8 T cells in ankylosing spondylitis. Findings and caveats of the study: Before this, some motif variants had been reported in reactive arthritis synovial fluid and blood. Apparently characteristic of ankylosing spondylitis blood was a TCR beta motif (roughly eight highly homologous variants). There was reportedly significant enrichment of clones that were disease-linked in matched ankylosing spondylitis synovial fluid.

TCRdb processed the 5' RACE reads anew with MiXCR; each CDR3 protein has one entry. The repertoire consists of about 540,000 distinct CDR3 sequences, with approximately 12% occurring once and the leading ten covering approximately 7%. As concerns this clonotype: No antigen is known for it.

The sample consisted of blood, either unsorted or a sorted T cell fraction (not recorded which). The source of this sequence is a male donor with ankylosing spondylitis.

The CDR3: CSAKMGQAFTDTQYF. The CDR3, as DNA: TGCAGTGCCAAAATGGGACAGGCTTTCACAGATACGCAGTATTTT. V is TRBV20-1 and J is TRBJ2-3; TRBD1 agrees at 8 bases. The CDR3 length is 15 residues. Germline V gene lookup returns CDR1 DFQATT and CDR2 SNEGSKA (reference sequence). Losses at the gene ends were 6 bases for V and 2 bases for J; bases not matched to a gene: 10.